A single sample is the source of the 19 T cell receptor beta chains below, sequenced in a study of control samples from healthy donors and cancer patients. Sequencing used immunoSEQ multiplex PCR; TCRdb keeps in-frame clones, though not all of them. The sample has 25,000 to 35,000 clones; 70% to 80% are singletons. Material: PBMCs. The receptors were gathered from a man aged 55 to 70 with head and neck cancer.

The CDR3 DNA is TGTGCCTGGAGTACCCAAACAGGGGGGACGCAGTATTTT. Its translation is CAWSTQTGGTQYF. The genes are TRBV30 and TRBJ2-3, with TRBD1 matching 8 bases. The CDR3 is 13 residues long. V lost 2 bases and J lost 9; bases outside the gene matches: 7. Germline-derived CDR1 and CDR2 are GTSNPN and SVGIG (reference sequence).

This chain uses TRBV11-2 with TRBJ1-1, with a weak D call TRBD1 (5 bases). The V and J ends lost 6 bases and 0 bases respectively, with 14 bases between them. CDR3 length: 15 amino acids. The germline CDR1 and CDR2 sequences are SGHAT and FQNNGV. The CDR3 loop is CASSTVWGLNTEAFF. The CDR3 region has the DNA TGTGCCAGCAGTACCGTCTGGGGCTTGAACACTGAAGCTTTCTTT.

This sequence joins TRBV7-2 and TRBJ2-6; perhaps TRBD2 as D (5 bases). The V end was cut by 6 bases, the J end by 0 bases, with 9 bases between. This CDR3 is 15 amino acids long. In germline, CDR1 is SGHTA, CDR2 FQGNSA. In DNA, the CDR3 is TGTGCCAGCAGTCTTAGCGCCTCTGGGGCCAACGTCCTGACTTTC. It encodes CASSLSASGANVLTF.

J is TRBJ2-2 and V is TRBV19, with TRBD1 as a possible D gene (6 bases). The germline CDR1 and CDR2 sequences are LNHDA and SQIVND (reference sequence). V lost 1 base, J lost 4 bases, and 31 bases lay in between. CDR3 size: 22 residues. The CDR3 sequence: CASSIGLRDTLIAASSTGELFF. In DNA form, the CDR3 reads TGTGCCAGTAGTATAGGCCTAAGGGACACCTTGATTGCAGCCTCGAGCACCGGGGAGCTGTTTTTT.

The J gene is TRBJ2-2, the V gene TRBV24-1; 9 nucleotides agree with TRBD1. This CDR3 contains 18 residues. V was clipped by 4 bases and J by 0 bases; unmatched bases: 8. CDR1 and CDR2 (germline): KGHDR, SFDVKD. In DNA form, the CDR3 reads TGTGCCACCAGTGAGCCACAGGGGGCGCAGACGAACACCGGGGAGCTGTTTTTT. As protein: CATSEPQGAQTNTGELFF.

The V call is TRBV11-2, the J call TRBJ1-4; the D gene is possibly TRBD1 (6 bases). Germline values: CDR1 SGHAT, CDR2 FQNNGV. Between the trimmed V and J ends, which lost 1 base and 8 bases, there was a span of 20 bases. This CDR3 has 17 amino acids. The DNA of the CDR3 is TGTGCCAGCAGCTTAGGGGGCTTACAGGGAAAACGGGAAAAACTGTTTTTT. This encodes CASSLGGLQGKREKLFF.

This clone was detected only a few times. The CDR3 sequence is CASSQGPGVTSDGYTF. The CDR3, as DNA: TGCGCCAGCAGCCAAGGTCCCGGGGTAACGAGCGATGGCTACACCTTC. This chain joins TRBV4-1 and TRBJ1-2, with D hard to call. With 1 base removed from V and 6 bases from J, the gap between germline ends came to 18 bases. There are 16 residues in the CDR3. The germline gives CDR1 MGHRA, CDR2 YSYEKL.

The rearrangement links TRBV6-5 to TRBJ1-2, with no clear D. CDR3 length equals 13 residues. V was clipped by 5 bases and J by 4 bases, with 11 bases between them. Germline loops: CDR1 MNHEY, CDR2 SVGAGI. Here the CDR3 reads CASSPGQRYGYTF. The CDR3 nucleotides are TGTGCCAGCAGTCCCGGCCAGCGCTATGGCTACACCTTC.

The chain links TRBV18 to TRBJ2-2; D gene unclear. The CDR3 is 12 residues long. Trimming cost V 8 bases and J 7 bases, with 11 bases left between them. The germline V gene has CDR1 KGHSH and CDR2 LQKENI. CDR3 sequence (DNA): TGTGCCAGCGGTGTAGGGATCGGGGAGCTGTTTTTT. This sequence encodes CASGVGIGELFF.

The CDR3 sequence: CASSLELLGQGRGYTF. The CDR3 nucleotides are TGTGCCAGCAGTCTAGAACTCCTCGGACAGGGCCGCGGCTACACCTTC. The rearrangement joins TRBV28 to TRBJ1-2; 8 nucleotides line up with TRBD1. V shed 5 bases and J 8 bases; nucleotides not matched to a gene: 16. The CDR3 runs to 16 residues. CDR1 MDHEN and CDR2 SYDVKM come from the germline V gene.

The chain has TRBV5-8 and TRBJ1-2; D remains ambiguous. The V gene's germline CDR1 is SGHTS and CDR2 YDEGEE. The germline V and J ends were trimmed by 1 base and 3 bases, with 10 bases remaining between them. The CDR3 is made up of 14 amino acids. The DNA of the CDR3 is TGTGCCAGCAGCTTGCCGCGTATTGACTATGGCTACACCTTC. It specifies CASSLPRIDYGYTF.

The J gene is TRBJ1-2, the V gene TRBV6-5, with a weak D call TRBD1 (5 bases). Trimming stripped 4 bases from V and 0 bases from J, with 9 bases between. CDR3 length equals 14 residues. Germline CDR1 is MNHEY and CDR2 is SVGAGI. The CDR3 DNA sequence: TGTGCCAGCAGTTTGACGGGGGCTAACTATGGCTACACCTTC. It yields the protein CASSLTGANYGYTF.

The chain couples TRBV14 to TRBJ2-7; 8 bases map to TRBD2. CDR3 length equals 13 residues. After removal of 10 bases from V and 0 bases from J, the junction contained 5 bases not matched to a gene. Germline V lookup: CDR1 SGHDN, CDR2 FVKESK. Written as DNA, the CDR3 is TGTGCCACGGGGGCGGGAGGCTCCTACGAGCAGTACTTC. Its protein is CATGAGGSYEQYF.

This clone was counted between two and nine times. The chain recombines TRBV24-1 with TRBJ1-2, with no clear D. The CDR3 covers 11 residues. Germline V gene lookup returns CDR1 KGHDR and CDR2 SFDVKD. The V end was cut by 3 bases, the J end by 10 bases, with 8 bases between. The CDR3 loop is CATSDGVLYTF. The CDR3 DNA reads as TGTGCCACCAGTGATGGGGTTCTCTACACCTTC.

This clone has just a few counts. V gene TRBV20-1 combines with J gene TRBJ2-7; either TRBD1 or TRBD2 may fit D (5 bases each). The CDR3 loop spans 17 amino acids. The germline V gene has CDR1 DFQATT and CDR2 SNEGSKA (reference sequence). V was pared by 3 bases and J by 2 bases, with 23 bases between. The CDR3 region is CSASLLGTRTLAYEQYF. The CDR3 coding sequence is TGCAGTGCTAGTCTTCTGGGGACCCGAACGTTGGCCTACGAGCAGTACTTC.

The chain has TRBV30 and TRBJ2-2; D is possibly TRBD1 (6 bases). The CDR3 length is 17 residues. Trimming removed 0 bases from V and 5 bases from J, with 19 bases in between. Per germline, CDR1 GTSNPN and CDR2 SVGIG (reference sequence). CDR3 amino acids: CAWSVPTTSQGTGELFF. The CDR3 coding sequence is TGTGCCTGGAGTGTCCCCACCACCTCACAGGGAACCGGGGAGCTGTTTTTT.

The chain is built from TRBV5-1 and TRBJ2-7, with 14 bases aligning to TRBD2. From germline, CDR1 is SGHRS and CDR2 YFSETQ. Trimming cost V 3 bases and J 6 bases; bases outside gene matches: 8. CDR3 size: 16 residues. The CDR3 DNA reads as TGCGCCAGCAGCTCCTCTCGGACTAGCGGGAGGTTCGAGCAGTACTTC. As protein: CASSSSRTSGRFEQYF.

The chain recombines TRBV11-3 with TRBJ2-3; maybe TRBD1 (6 bases). This CDR3 contains 14 residues. The germline V gene has CDR1 SGHNT and CDR2 YENEEA. V lost 4 bases, J lost 4 bases, and 12 bases lay in between. Here the CDR3 DNA reads TGTGCCAGCAGCTCCAACAGGGTCGCAGATACGCAGTATTTT. Amino acid sequence: CASSSNRVADTQYF.

Judged by abundance, this clone is hyperexpanded. The chain joins TRBV3-1 (or the pseudogene TRBV3-2) to TRBJ2-2; D not resolved. V gave up 5 bases and J gave up 0 bases, with 1 base separating them. Germline lookup yields CDR1 LGHDT and CDR2 YNNKEL (reference sequence). This CDR3 spans 12 amino acids. CDR3: CASSTNTGELFF. CDR3 coding DNA: TGTGCCAGCAGCACGAACACCGGGGAGCTGTTTTTT.